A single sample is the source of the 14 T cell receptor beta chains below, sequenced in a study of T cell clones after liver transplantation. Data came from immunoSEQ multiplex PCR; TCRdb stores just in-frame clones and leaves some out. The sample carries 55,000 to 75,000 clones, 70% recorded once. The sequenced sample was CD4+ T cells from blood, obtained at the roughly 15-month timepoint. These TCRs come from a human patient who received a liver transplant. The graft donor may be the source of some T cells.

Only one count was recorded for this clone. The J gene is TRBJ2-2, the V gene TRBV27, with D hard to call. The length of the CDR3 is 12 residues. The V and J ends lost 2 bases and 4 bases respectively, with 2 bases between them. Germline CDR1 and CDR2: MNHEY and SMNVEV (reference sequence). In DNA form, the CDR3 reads TGTGCCAGCAGTTTAAGCACCGGGGAGCTGTTTTTT. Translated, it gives CASSLSTGELFF.

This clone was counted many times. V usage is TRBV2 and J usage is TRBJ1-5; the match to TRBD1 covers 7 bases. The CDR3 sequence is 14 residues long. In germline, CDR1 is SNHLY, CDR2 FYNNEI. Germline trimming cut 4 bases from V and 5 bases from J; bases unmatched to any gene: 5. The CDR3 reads CASSVGQGDQPQHF. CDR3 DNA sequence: TGTGCCAGCAGTGTGGGCCAGGGGGATCAGCCCCAGCATTTT. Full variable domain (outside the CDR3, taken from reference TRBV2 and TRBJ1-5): EPEVTQTPSHQVTQMGQEVILRCVPISNHLYFYWYRQILGQKVEFLVSFYNNEISEKSEIFDDQFSVERPDGSNFTLKIRSTKLEDSAMYFCASSVGQGDQPQHFGDGTRLSIL.

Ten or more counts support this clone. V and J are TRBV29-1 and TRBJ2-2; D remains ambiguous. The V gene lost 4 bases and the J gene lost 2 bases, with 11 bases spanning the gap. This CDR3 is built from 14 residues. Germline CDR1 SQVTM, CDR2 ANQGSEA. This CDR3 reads CSVVTAPNTGELFF. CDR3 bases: TGCAGCGTTGTAACAGCCCCTAACACCGGGGAGCTGTTTTTT.

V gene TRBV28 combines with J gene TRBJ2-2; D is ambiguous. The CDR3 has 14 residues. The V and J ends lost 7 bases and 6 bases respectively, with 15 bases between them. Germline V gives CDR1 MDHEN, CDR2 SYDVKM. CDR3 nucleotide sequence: TGTGCCAGCATCGCGCGGTACCCGGCCGGGGAGCTGTTTTTT. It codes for CASIARYPAGELFF.

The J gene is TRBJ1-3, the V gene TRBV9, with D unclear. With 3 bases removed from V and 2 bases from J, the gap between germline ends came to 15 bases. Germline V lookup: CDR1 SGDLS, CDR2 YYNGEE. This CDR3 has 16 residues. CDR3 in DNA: TGTGCCAGCAGCGCGGCCAGCTGGGGTCCTGGAAACACCATATATTTT. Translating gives CASSAASWGPGNTIYF.

The CDR3 protein is CASSAQNRAAPEAFF. CDR3 nucleotide sequence: TGTGCCAGCAGCGCACAGAACAGGGCGGCCCCTGAAGCTTTCTTT. The gene calls are TRBV7-2 and TRBJ1-1, with D maybe TRBD1 (6 bases). The germline CDR1 and CDR2 sequences are SGHTA and FQGNSA. The CDR3 contains 15 residues. The V and J ends lost 5 bases and 6 bases respectively, with 19 bases between them.

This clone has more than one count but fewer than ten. The CDR3 protein is CASSLDLAGASGELFF. CDR3 DNA sequence: TGTGCCAGCAGCTTGGACTTAGCGGGAGCGAGCGGGGAGCTGTTTTTT. The chain recombines TRBV5-4 with TRBJ2-2; 9 bases map to TRBD2. This CDR3 spans 16 amino acids. V was pared by 0 bases and J by 7 bases, with 7 bases of the junction left unmatched. Germline-derived CDR1 and CDR2 are SGHNT and YYREEE (reference sequence).

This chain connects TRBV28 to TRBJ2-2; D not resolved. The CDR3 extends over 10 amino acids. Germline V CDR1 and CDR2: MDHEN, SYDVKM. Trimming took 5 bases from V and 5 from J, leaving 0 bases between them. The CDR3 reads CASSTGELFF. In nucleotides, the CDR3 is TGTGCCAGCAGTACCGGGGAGCTGTTTTTT.

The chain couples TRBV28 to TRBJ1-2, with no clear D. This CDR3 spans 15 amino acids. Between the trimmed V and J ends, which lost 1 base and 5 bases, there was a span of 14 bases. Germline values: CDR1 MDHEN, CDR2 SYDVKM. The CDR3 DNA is TGTGCCAGCAGTTTATTGCGGACGGACTTATATGGCTACACCTTC. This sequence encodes CASSLLRTDLYGYTF.

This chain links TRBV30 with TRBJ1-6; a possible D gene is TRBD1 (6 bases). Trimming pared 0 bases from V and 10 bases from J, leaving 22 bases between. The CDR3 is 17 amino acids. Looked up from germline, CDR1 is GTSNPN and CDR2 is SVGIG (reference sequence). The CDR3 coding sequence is TGTGCCTGGAGTGTACGTTTCCAGGGGAGGAGAGACTCACCCCTCCACTTT. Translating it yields CAWSVRFQGRRDSPLHF.

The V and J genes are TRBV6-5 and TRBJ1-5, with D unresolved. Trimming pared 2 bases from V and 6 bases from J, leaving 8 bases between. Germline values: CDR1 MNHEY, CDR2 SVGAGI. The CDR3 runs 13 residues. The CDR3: CASSYKAGQPQHF. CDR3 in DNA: TGTGCCAGCAGTTACAAAGCCGGTCAGCCCCAGCATTTT.

Written as DNA, the CDR3 is TGCGCCAGCAGCTTGGGACAGTACACAGATACGCAGTATTTT. The encoded protein is CASSLGQYTDTQYF. The rearrangement uses TRBV5-1 and TRBJ2-3; weak D call: TRBD1 (5 bases). Germline CDR1 and CDR2: SGHRS and YFSETQ. V lost 0 bases, J lost 2 bases, and 7 bases lay in between. This CDR3 comprises 14 residues.

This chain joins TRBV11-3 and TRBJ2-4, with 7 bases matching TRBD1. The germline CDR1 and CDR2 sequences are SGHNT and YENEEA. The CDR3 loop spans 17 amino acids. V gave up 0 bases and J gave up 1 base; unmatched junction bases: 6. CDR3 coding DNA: TGTGCCAGCAGCTTAGATTTAGGGGGCTTTGCCAAAAACATTCAGTACTTC. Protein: CASSLDLGGFAKNIQYF. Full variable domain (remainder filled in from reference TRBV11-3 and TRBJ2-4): EAGVVQSPRYKIIEKKQPVAFWCNPISGHNTLYWYLQNLGQGPELLIRYENEEAVDDSQLPKDRFSAERLKGVDSTLKIQPAELGDSAVYLCASSLDLGGFAKNIQYFGAGTRLSVL.

Written as DNA, the CDR3 is TGTGCCAGCAGTGATGGACGTATCTCTGGGGCCAACGTCCTGACTTTC. It encodes CASSDGRISGANVLTF. The J gene is TRBJ2-6, the V gene TRBV6-1; D unresolved. The ends were cut back, 3 bases at V and 0 bases at J, with 9 bases in the middle. The CDR3 sequence is 16 residues long. Looked up from germline, CDR1 is MNHNS and CDR2 is SASEGT.